One sample yielded the 4 T cell receptor beta chains listed below, sequenced in a study of preoperative IRX-2 immunotherapy in early breast cancer. Treatment here: preoperative locoregional IRX-2 cytokine immunotherapy. Only in-frame clones appear in the TCRdb table, and some are missing; sequencing was by immunoSEQ multiplex PCR. The repertoire holds about 89,000 clones, with around 86% as singletons. Specimen: tumor tissue, collected after IRX-2 immunotherapy. The source of these receptors is a human donor with breast cancer.

The J gene is TRBJ1-1, the V gene TRBV7-4; D remains unclear. Trimming pared 1 base from V and 6 bases from J, leaving 9 bases between. The CDR3 sequence is 13 residues long. The V gene's germline CDR1 is SGHVT and CDR2 SQSDAQ. CDR3 residues: CASSLEARAEAFF. Written as DNA, the CDR3 is TGTGCCAGCAGCTTAGAGGCAAGGGCTGAAGCTTTCTTT.

This clone showed up just a few times. This CDR3 reads CASSDRASNQPQHF. The CDR3 DNA follows: TGTGCCAGCTCAGACAGGGCTAGCAATCAGCCCCAGCATTTT. The chain couples TRBV18 to TRBJ1-5, with TRBD1 matching over 7 bases. Looked up from germline, CDR1 is KGHSH and CDR2 is LQKENI. The CDR3 runs to 14 residues. Trimming took 5 bases from V and 0 from J; bases not matched to a gene: 1.

The chain combines TRBV25-1 with TRBJ2-3; 11 bases agree with TRBD2. Losses at the gene ends were 4 bases for V and 8 bases for J; bases not matched to a gene: 5. Looked up from germline, CDR1 is MGHDK and CDR2 is SYGVNS. The CDR3 covers 14 residues. Here the CDR3 reads CASSVAGGPGTQYF. The CDR3 DNA sequence: TGTGCCAGCAGTGTAGCGGGAGGGCCCGGTACGCAGTATTTT.

V usage is TRBV29-1 and J usage is TRBJ2-1; TRBD1 matches at 7 bases. Looked up from germline, CDR1 is SQVTM and CDR2 is ANQGSEA. The CDR3 is made up of 12 amino acids. Trimming at V came to 6 bases and at J to 2 bases, leaving 1 base not matched to a gene. The CDR3 is CSVGTAYNEQFF. CDR3 bases: TGCAGCGTCGGGACAGCCTACAATGAGCAGTTCTTC.